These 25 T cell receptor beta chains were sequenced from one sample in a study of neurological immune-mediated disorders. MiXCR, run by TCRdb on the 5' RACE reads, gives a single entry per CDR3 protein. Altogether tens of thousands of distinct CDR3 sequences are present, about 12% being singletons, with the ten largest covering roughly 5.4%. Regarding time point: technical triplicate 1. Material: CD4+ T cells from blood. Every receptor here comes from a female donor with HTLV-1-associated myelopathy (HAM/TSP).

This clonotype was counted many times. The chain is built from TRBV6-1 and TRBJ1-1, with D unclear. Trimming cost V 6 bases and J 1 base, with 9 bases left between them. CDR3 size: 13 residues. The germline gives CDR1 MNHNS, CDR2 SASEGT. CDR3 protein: CASRTAQNTEAFF. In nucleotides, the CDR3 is TGTGCCAGCAGGACGGCGCAGAACACTGAAGCTTTCTTT.

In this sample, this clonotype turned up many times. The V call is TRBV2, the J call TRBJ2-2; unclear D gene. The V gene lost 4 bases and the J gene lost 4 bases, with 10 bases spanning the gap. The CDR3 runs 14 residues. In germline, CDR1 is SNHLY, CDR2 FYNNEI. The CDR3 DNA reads TGTGCCAGCAGTGGGGTCAGGTCCACCGGGGAGCTGTTTTTT. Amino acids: CASSGVRSTGELFF.

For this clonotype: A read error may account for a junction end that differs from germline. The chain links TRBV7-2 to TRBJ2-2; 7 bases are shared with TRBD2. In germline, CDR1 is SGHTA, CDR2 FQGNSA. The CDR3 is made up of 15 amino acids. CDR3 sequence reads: CASRPGRGNTGEPFF. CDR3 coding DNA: TGTGCCAGCAGACCGGGGAGGGGAAACACCGGTGAGCCGTTTTTT.

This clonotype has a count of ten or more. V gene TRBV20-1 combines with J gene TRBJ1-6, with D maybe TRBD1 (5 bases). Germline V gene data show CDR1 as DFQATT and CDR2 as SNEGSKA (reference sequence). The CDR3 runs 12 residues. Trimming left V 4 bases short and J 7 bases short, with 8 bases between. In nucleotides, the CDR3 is TGCAGTGCTACCCCAGGGAATTCACCCCTCCACTTT. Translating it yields CSATPGNSPLHF.

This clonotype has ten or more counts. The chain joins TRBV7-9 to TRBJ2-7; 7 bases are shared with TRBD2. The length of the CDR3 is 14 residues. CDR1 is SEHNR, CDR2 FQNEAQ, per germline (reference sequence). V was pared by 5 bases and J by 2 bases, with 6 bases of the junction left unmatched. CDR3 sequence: CASSPGGYPYEQYF. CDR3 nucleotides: TGTGCCAGCAGCCCCGGGGGGTACCCCTACGAGCAGTACTTC.

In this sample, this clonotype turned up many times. CDR3 in DNA: TGTGCCAGCAGCCAATCAGGGACAGCGGAGACCCAGTACTTC. This codes for CASSQSGTAETQYF. The chain employs TRBV3-1 and TRBJ2-5; 7 bases map to TRBD1. V gave up 2 bases and J gave up 5 bases; unmatched junction bases: 5. This CDR3 has 14 residues. Germline-derived CDR1 and CDR2 are LGHDT and YNNKEL (reference sequence).

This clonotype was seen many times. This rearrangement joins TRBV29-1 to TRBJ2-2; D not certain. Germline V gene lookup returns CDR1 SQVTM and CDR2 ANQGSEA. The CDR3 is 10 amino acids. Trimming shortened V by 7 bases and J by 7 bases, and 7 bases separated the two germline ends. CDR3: CSATVGELFF. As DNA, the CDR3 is TGCAGCGCTACAGTCGGGGAGCTGTTTTTT.

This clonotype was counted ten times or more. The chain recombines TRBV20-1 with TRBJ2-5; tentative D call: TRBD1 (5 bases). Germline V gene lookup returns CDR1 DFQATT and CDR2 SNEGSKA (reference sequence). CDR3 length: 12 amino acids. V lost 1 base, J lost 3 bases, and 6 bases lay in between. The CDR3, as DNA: TGCAGTGCTAGAGGACAGAAAGAGACCCAGTACTTC. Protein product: CSARGQKETQYF.

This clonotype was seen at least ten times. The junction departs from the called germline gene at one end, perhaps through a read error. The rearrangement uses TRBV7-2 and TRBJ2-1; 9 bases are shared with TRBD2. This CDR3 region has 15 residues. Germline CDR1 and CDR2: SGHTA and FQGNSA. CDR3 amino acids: CASSRSGGSHNEQFF. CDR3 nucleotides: TGTGCCAGCAGTCGTAGCGGGGGCTCCCACAATGAGCAGTTCTTC. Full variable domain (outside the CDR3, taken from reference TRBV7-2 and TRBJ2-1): GAGVSQSPSNKVTEKGKDVELRCDPISGHTALYWYRQSLGQGLEFLIYFQGNSAPDKSGLPSDRFSAERTGGSVSTLTIQRTQQEDSAVYLCASSRSGGSHNEQFFGPGTRLTVL.

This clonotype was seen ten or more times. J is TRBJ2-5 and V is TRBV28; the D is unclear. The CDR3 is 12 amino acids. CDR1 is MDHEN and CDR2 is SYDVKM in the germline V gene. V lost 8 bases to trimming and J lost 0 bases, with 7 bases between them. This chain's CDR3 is CASSGYQETQYF. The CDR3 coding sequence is TGTGCCAGCTCCGGGTACCAAGAGACCCAGTACTTC.

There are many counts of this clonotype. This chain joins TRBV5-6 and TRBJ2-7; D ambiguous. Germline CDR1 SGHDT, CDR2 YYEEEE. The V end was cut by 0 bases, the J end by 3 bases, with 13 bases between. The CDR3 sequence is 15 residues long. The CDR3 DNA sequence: TGTGCCAGCAGCTTGGACCCAGCCCCTTACTACGAGCAGTACTTC. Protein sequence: CASSLDPAPYYEQYF.

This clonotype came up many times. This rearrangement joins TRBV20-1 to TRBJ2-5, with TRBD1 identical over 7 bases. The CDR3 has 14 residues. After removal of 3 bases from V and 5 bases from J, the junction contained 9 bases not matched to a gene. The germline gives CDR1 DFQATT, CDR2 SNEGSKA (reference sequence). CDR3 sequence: CSARIQGIKETQYF. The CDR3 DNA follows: TGCAGTGCTAGGATACAGGGGATCAAGGAGACCCAGTACTTC.

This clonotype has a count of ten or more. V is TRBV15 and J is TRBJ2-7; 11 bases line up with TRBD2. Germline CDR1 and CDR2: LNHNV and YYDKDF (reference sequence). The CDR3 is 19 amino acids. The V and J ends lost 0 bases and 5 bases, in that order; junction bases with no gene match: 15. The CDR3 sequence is CATSRDRGPGLAVRDEQYF. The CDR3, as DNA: TGTGCCACCAGCAGAGATCGGGGGCCGGGACTAGCGGTTCGGGACGAGCAGTACTTC.

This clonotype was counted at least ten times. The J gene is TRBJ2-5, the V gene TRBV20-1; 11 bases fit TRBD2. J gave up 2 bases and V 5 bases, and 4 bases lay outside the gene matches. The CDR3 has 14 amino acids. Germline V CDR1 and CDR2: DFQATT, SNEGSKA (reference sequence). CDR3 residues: CSAQLAGAQETQYF. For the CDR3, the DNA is TGCAGTGCTCAACTAGCGGGGGCACAAGAGACCCAGTACTTC.

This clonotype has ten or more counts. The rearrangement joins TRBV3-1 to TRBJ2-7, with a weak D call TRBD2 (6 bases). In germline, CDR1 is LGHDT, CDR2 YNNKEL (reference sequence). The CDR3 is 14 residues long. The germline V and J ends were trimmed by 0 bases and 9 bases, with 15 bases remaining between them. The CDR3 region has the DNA TGTGCCAGCAGCCAAGAAGGAGGGTTTCGGAGGCAGTACTTC. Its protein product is CASSQEGGFRRQYF.

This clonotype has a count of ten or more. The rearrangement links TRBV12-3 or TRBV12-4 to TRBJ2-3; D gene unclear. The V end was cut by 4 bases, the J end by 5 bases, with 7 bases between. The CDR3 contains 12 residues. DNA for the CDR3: TGTGCCAGCAGTTGGTCGCGAGATACGCAGTATTTT. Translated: CASSWSRDTQYF.

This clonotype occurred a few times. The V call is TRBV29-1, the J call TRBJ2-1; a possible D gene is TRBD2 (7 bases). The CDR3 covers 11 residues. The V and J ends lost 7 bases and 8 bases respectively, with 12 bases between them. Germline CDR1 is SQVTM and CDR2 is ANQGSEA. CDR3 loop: CSGRGGDEQFF. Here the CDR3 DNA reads TGCAGCGGTAGGGGGGGAGATGAGCAGTTCTTC.

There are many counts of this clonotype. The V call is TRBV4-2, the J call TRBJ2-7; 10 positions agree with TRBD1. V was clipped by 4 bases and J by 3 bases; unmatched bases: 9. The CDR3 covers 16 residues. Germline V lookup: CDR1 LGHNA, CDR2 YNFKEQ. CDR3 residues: CASSPPPGQGIYEQYF. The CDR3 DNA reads TGTGCCAGCAGCCCACCCCCGGGACAGGGGATCTACGAGCAGTACTTC.

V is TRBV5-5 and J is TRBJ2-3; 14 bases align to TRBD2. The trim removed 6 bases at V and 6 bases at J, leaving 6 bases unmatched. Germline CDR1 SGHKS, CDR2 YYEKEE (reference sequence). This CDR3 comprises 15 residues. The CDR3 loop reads CASTLTSGGADTQYF. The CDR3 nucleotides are TGTGCCAGCACCCTGACTAGCGGGGGGGCTGATACGCAGTATTTT.

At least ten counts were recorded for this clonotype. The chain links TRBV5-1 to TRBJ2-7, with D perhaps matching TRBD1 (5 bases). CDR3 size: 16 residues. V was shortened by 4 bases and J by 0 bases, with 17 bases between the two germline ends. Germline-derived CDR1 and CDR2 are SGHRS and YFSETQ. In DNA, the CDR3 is TGCGCCAGCAGCCTCGAAACGACAGTTTACTCCTACGAGCAGTACTTC. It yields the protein CASSLETTVYSYEQYF.

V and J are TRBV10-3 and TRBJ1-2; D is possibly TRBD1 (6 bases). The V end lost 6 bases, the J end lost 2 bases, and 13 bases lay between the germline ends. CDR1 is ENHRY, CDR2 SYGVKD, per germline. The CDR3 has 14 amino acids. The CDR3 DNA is TGTGCCATCAGGGGGGGGCTCGCGAACTATGGCTACACCTTC. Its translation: CAIRGGLANYGYTF.

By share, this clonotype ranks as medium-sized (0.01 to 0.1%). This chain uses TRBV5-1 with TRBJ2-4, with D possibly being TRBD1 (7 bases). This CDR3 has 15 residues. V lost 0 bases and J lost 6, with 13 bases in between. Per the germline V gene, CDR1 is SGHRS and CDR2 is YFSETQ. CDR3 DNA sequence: TGCGCCAGCAGCTTGGGCGGGACAGACTTAAACATTCAGTACTTC. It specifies CASSLGGTDLNIQYF.

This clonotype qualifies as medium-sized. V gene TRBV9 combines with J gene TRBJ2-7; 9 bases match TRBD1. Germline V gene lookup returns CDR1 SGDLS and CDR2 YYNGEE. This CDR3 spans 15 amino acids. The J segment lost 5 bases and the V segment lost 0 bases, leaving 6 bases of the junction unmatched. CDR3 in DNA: TGTGCCAGCAGCGTAGATGGACAGGGGCTCGACGAGCAGTACTTC. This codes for CASSVDGQGLDEQYF.

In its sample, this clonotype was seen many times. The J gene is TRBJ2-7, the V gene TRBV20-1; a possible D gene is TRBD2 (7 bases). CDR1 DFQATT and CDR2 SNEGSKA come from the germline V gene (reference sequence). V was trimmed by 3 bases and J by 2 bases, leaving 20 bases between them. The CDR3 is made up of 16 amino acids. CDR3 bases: TGCAGTGCTAGCGAACCGCGGGGGCCAAGAGCCTACGAGCAGTACTTC. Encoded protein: CSASEPRGPRAYEQYF.

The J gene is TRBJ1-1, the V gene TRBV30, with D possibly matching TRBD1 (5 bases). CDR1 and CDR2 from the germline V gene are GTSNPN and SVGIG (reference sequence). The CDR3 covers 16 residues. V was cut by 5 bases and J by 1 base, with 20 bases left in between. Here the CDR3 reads CAWWGPLQPPNTEAFF. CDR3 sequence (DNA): TGTGCCTGGTGGGGACCTTTACAGCCGCCGAACACTGAAGCTTTCTTT. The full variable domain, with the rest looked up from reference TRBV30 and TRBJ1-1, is SQTIHQWPATLVQPVGSPLSLECTVEGTSNPNLYWYRQAAGRGLQLLFYSVGIGQISSEVPQNLSASRPQDRQFILSSKKLLLSDSGFYLCAWWGPLQPPNTEAFFGQGTRLTVV.